The rows below give T cell receptor beta chains drawn from one sample of a study of blood T cell repertoires in COVID-19. TCRdb's copy holds only in-frame clones and misses some; the assay was immunoSEQ multiplex PCR. The sample contains 230,000 or so clones, around 81% of which appear only once. Input material: PBMCs or T cells enriched from blood (not recorded which). These receptor sequences come from a man aged 50 to 59 who had recovered from COVID-19. The CDR3 runs from the conserved cysteine through the conserved F or W. Fields, in order: J gene, V gene, D gene, clone size, CDR3 DNA, CDR3 protein. A D gene is named only where the DNA matches it firmly. Expanded clones get a size class; other rows say once, few or many, or leave the size out.

J: TRBJ1-2; V: TRBV7-2; D: NA; size: NA; DNA: TGTGCCAGCAGCCCAAGCCGGGATCTAGGTGGCTACACCTTC; CDR3: CASSPSRDLGGYTF
J: TRBJ1-2; V: TRBV5-6; D: TRBD1; size: NA; DNA: TGTGCCAGCAGCCCGGGACAGTCGTGGAATGGCTACACCTTC; CDR3: CASSPGQSWNGYTF
J: TRBJ2-3; V: TRBV2; D: TRBD2; size: once; DNA: TGTGCCAGCATGGGCGGGGGGGTCCAGGGTACGCAGTATTTT; CDR3: CASMGGGVQGTQYF
J: TRBJ2-2; V: TRBV5-1; D: NA; size: NA; DNA: TGCGCCAGCAGCTTGGCGGGGGATAACACCGGGGAGCTGTTTTTT; CDR3: CASSLAGDNTGELFF
J: TRBJ1-2; V: TRBV28; D: NA; size: NA; DNA: TGTGCCAGCAGTCCTGGACAGCTCTATGGAAGCTACACCTTC; CDR3: CASSPGQLYGSYTF
J: TRBJ1-4; V: TRBV6-5; D: NA; size: NA; DNA: TGTGCCAGCAGTTACTCGGGGGGGCTGTATGAAAAACTGTTTTTT; CDR3: CASSYSGGLYEKLFF
J: TRBJ1-1; V: TRBV5-6; D: NA; size: NA; DNA: TGTGCCAGCAGCAGCCCGGGGGGGGCCGGGACTGAAGCTTTCTTT; CDR3: CASSSPGGAGTEAFF
J: TRBJ2-7; V: TRBV29-1; D: NA; size: NA; DNA: TGCAGCGTTGAAGTCGCCTACGAGCAGTACTTC; CDR3: CSVEVAYEQYF
J: TRBJ2-2; V: TRBV4-1; D: TRBD1; size: NA; DNA: TGCGCCAGCAGCCAAGGCGACAGGGGAATTAACACCGGGGAGCTGTTTTTT; CDR3: CASSQGDRGINTGELFF
J: TRBJ1-2; V: TRBV14; D: TRBD1; size: once; DNA: TGTGCCAGCAGCTCCACCGGGACAGGGGGCGGCGGCTACACCTTC; CDR3: CASSSTGTGGGGYTF
J: TRBJ1-4; V: TRBV5-6; D: NA; size: NA; DNA: TGTGCCAGCAGCTTGTTGACTGGGAATGAAAAACTGTTTTTT; CDR3: CASSLLTGNEKLFF
J: TRBJ2-6; V: TRBV11-2; D: TRBD1; size: NA; DNA: TGTGCCAGCAGCCCGATGGCCGGACAGGCCTCTGGGGCCAACGTCCTGACTTTC; CDR3: CASSPMAGQASGANVLTF
J: TRBJ2-3; V: TRBV3-1/TRBV3-2; D: NA; size: NA; DNA: TGTGCCAGCAGCCAAGATCTTACGGCAGATACGCAGTATTTT; CDR3: CASSQDLTADTQYF
J: TRBJ1-1; V: TRBV19; D: NA; size: NA; DNA: TGTGCCAGTAGTTATATTGGTAGGGGGGGTAACACTGAAGCTTTCTTT; CDR3: CASSYIGRGGNTEAFF
J: TRBJ1-2; V: TRBV5-1; D: NA; size: few; DNA: TGCGCCAGCAGCTTGGAGACAGTTTATGGCTACACCTTC; CDR3: CASSLETVYGYTF
J: TRBJ2-2; V: TRBV12-3/TRBV12-4; D: NA; size: few; DNA: TGTGCCAGCAGTTTCTATCCCGGGGAGCTGTTTTTT; CDR3: CASSFYPGELFF
J: TRBJ1-2; V: TRBV28; D: TRBD1; size: NA; DNA: TGTGCCAGCAGTTTATCGGGACAGGGGGTGTATGGCTACACCTTC; CDR3: CASSLSGQGVYGYTF
J: TRBJ2-7; V: TRBV14; D: NA; size: NA; DNA: TGTGCCAGCAGCCAAGAGGGGGCCGGGCACTACGAGCAGTACTTC; CDR3: CASSQEGAGHYEQYF
J: TRBJ1-2; V: TRBV6-1; D: TRBD1; size: once; DNA: TGTGCCAGCAGTGATCGGACAGGGGCTTATGGCTACACCTTC; CDR3: CASSDRTGAYGYTF
J: TRBJ1-6; V: TRBV5-1; D: TRBD1; size: NA; DNA: TGCGCCAGCAGCGAGGGACAGGGAGGTGGCTCACCCCTCCACTTT; CDR3: CASSEGQGGGSPLHF
J: TRBJ2-1; V: TRBV11-2; D: NA; size: NA; DNA: TGTGCCAGCAGCTTAAGCGGACCCCTCAATGAGCAGTTCTTC; CDR3: CASSLSGPLNEQFF
J: TRBJ1-2; V: TRBV27; D: NA; size: NA; DNA: TGTGCCAGCAGGGTATCCCCCGACACTTTTTCTAACTATGGCTACACCTTC; CDR3: CASRVSPDTFSNYGYTF
J: TRBJ1-2; V: TRBV6-5; D: TRBD1; size: few; DNA: TGTGCCAGCAGACCAAACACAGGGGTCTATGGCTACACCTTC; CDR3: CASRPNTGVYGYTF
J: TRBJ2-1; V: TRBV7-9; D: TRBD1; size: NA; DNA: TGTGCCAGCAGCTTAGGGGGACAGCAGTCCAATGAGCAGTTCTTC; CDR3: CASSLGGQQSNEQFF
J: TRBJ2-1; V: TRBV12-5; D: NA; size: once; DNA: TGTGCTAGTGGTTTGGCGAACTATGAGCAGTTCTTC; CDR3: CASGLANYEQFF
J: TRBJ2-3; V: TRBV10-3; D: TRBD1; size: NA; DNA: TGTGCCATCAGTGGTCGGGACAGGGTGACAGATACGCAGTATTTT; CDR3: CAISGRDRVTDTQYF
J: TRBJ2-5; V: TRBV11-1; D: NA; size: few; DNA: TGTGCCAGCAGCTTGGGCCCTGACAGAATAAGTCCTGACCAGTACTTC; CDR3: CASSLGPDRISPDQYF
J: TRBJ1-6; V: TRBV30; D: NA; size: once; DNA: TGTGCCTGGAGTGCCTGGGACTCCCTCCACTTT; CDR3: CAWSAWDSLHF
J: TRBJ1-1; V: TRBV19; D: NA; size: NA; DNA: TGTGCCAGTAGTATAGCTCCGCGGGGGGAGGGAACTGAAGCTTTCTTT; CDR3: CASSIAPRGEGTEAFF
J: TRBJ1-1; V: TRBV10-3; D: NA; size: NA; DNA: TGTGCCACGAAGAGGAGGGGAAGTTTCACTGAAGCTTTCTTT; CDR3: CATKRRGSFTEAFF
J: TRBJ2-6; V: TRBV10-3; D: TRBD1; size: once; DNA: TGTGCCACCATAGGACAGGGCGCCTCTGGGGCCAACGTCCTGACTTTC; CDR3: CATIGQGASGANVLTF
J: TRBJ1-6; V: TRBV18; D: NA; size: NA; DNA: TGTGCCAGCTCACCGATTCCAAAGACAGTTTATAATTCACCCCTCCACTTT; CDR3: CASSPIPKTVYNSPLHF
J: TRBJ2-6; V: TRBV7-6; D: NA; size: NA; DNA: TGTGCCAGCAGCTTAGGGATGAGGGGGACTGGGGCCAACGTCCTGACTTTC; CDR3: CASSLGMRGTGANVLTF
J: TRBJ1-2; V: TRBV9; D: TRBD1; size: NA; DNA: TGTGCCAGCAGCACCGGGACAGGTGTCGATGGCTACACCTTC; CDR3: CASSTGTGVDGYTF
J: TRBJ1-2; V: TRBV6-4; D: NA; size: NA; DNA: TGTGCCAGCAGTGACTCGATTGGGGGCCTTGGGGGCTACACCTTC; CDR3: CASSDSIGGLGGYTF
J: TRBJ1-1; V: TRBV10-2; D: NA; size: NA; DNA: TGCGCCAGCACTCAGGGAAGAAACACTGAAGCTTTCTTT; CDR3: CASTQGRNTEAFF
J: TRBJ1-6; V: TRBV29-1; D: TRBD1; size: once; DNA: TGCAGCGTTGACACAGGGGGAGGACCCCTCCACTTT; CDR3: CSVDTGGGPLHF
J: TRBJ1-1; V: TRBV7-2; D: NA; size: NA; DNA: TGTGCCAGCAGCTTATCGGGGATGAACACTGAAGCTTTCTTT; CDR3: CASSLSGMNTEAFF
J: TRBJ1-4; V: TRBV11-2; D: TRBD1; size: NA; DNA: TGTGCCAGCAGCTTAGGCCAGGGGGCGAATGAAAAACTGTTTTTT; CDR3: CASSLGQGANEKLFF
J: TRBJ1-1; V: TRBV13; D: TRBD1; size: NA; DNA: TGTGCCAGCAGCTTATCGGGCAGGGGGTACACTGAAGCTTTCTTT; CDR3: CASSLSGRGYTEAFF